This TCR beta chain originates from a study of T cell responses to AZD1222 COVID-19 vaccine (dated by TCRdb to the early 2020s). Describing the broader study: AZD1222 recipients whose second dose came at about 4 weeks and those whose second dose came at about 12 weeks were combined into one group, since spike-specific TCR depth and breadth did not differ between the two schedules. TCR sequencing covered roughly 230 trial participants: 200 to 220 given two doses of AZD1222 and some 25 given two doses of MenACWY control vaccine. Trial participants were enrolled by age into 18-55, 56-69 and 70-plus year subgroups, with around 140, 26 and 57 TCR-sequenced participants respectively.

Comments on this clone: No cognate antigen has been identified for it. Base-call qualities are not available, and no considerably larger clone is one nucleotide away.

The time point label of this sample denotes: baseline before first vaccination. Vaccinee samples were obtained from the UK trials COV001 and COV002, which included a single-blind randomized controlled phase 2/3 trial of AZD1222 (ChAdOx1 nCoV-19) in healthy adults. For TCRbeta chain sequencing, PBMC samples were collected from trial participants at day 0 and at day 28 after the second dose. The CDR3 regions of human TCRbeta chains were analyzed by immunosequencing. In the source study's methods: Repertoire TCRs were matched against a reference library of SARS-CoV-2-specific TCRs generated with the MIRA antigen-specificity platform. Breadth meant the fraction of unique TCRs that were SARS-CoV-2-associated, whereas depth meant the fraction of total T cells that were SARS-CoV-2-associated. Using the MIRA data, each spike-specific TCR was mapped to the spike region that the TCR reacts to and placed in a CD4 or CD8 class. Log10-transformed breadth and depth values were compared by one-way ANOVA with Sidak's multiple comparisons tests. TCRdb took over this immuneACCESS table, retaining in-frame rearrangements with V and J assigned. Such tables are incomplete; in checked studies, under half of the missing clones stem from an unresolved V gene, and the remainder is unexplained. V and J calls and clone size are those listed in that table; D and trimming were worked out from the DNA. The sample table lists more than 95,000 clones, 75% to 90% of them with a count of one. Clones ranked in the top ten supply under 8.5% of the sample.

General conclusions and limits of the study: Spike-specific TCR breadth and depth rose significantly after two AZD1222 doses compared with day 0 and with MenACWY recipients. Conclusions about previously exposed vaccinees are limited, since just 5 to 7 AZD1222 recipients were seropositive for SARS-CoV-2 at baseline. Vaccine-associated CD4 TCRs spanned the whole spike protein, with dominant responses in regions 160-218 and 743-854. Because no samples from the day 14 peak response were available, repertoires could be characterized only after the peak T cell response. Participants were mostly white British, with more females than males. The authors suggested clonal diversity may have been underestimated. Reportedly, almost half of the unique spike-specific TCRs recognized epitopes lying outside the regions that are mutated in the B.1.351 and B.1.1.7 variants. The 56-69-year group was small, and its depth increase did not reach significance, likely because of low power.

The V and J ends are trimmed by 8 bases and 1 base, leaving 14 bases between them. CDR1 LNHDA and CDR2 SQIVND are derived from the germline V gene (reference sequence). Inclusive of the bounding cysteine and phenylalanine, the CDR3 is 14 residues long. Just CDR3 DNA is preserved here, 42 bases in frame from base 1. This receptor was taken from an adult in good health. The sequences come from peripheral blood, collected on day 0 of AZD1222 vaccination. This sequence uses TRBV19 and TRBJ2-5, with the D call tentatively TRBD1 or TRBD2, each fitting 5 bases. The bases are TGTGCCAGTCGGGACCTGGGAAGCCAAGAGACCCAGTACTTC. Translated, it gives CASRDLGSQETQYF. The CDR3 plus the reference TRBV19 and TRBJ2-5 genes for the other parts give the full variable domain: DGGITQSPKYLFRKEGQNVTLSCEQNLNHDAMYWYRQDPGQGLRLIYYSQIVNDFQKGDIAEGYSVSREKKESFPLTVTSAQKNPTAFYLCASRDLGSQETQYFGPGTRLLVL.